The 30 T cell receptor beta chains below all came from one sample that was sequenced in a study of blood T cells in healthy people across ages. Primers used in a second PCR of roughly 6 to 11 cycles were a sample-barcoded 5' primer and a J-beta primer mix. TCRdb passed the 5' RACE reads through MiXCR, listing each CDR3 protein once. Here the sample spans 750,000 to 950,000 distinct CDR3 sequences, roughly 24% being singletons. This sample also belongs to another study, concerning T cells of mothers and their children.

Sequencing was carried out using blood. These receptors were collected from a boy younger than 18 in good health.

This clonotype was seen a few times. V and J are TRBV5-1 and TRBJ2-1, with TRBD1 identical over 8 bases. The J call may be in error: the DNA end matches TRBJ2-7 better. CDR3 length equals 15 residues. Germline values: CDR1 SGHRS, CDR2 YFSETQ. The CDR3 here is CASREEDRASYEQYF. CDR3 nucleotide sequence: TGCGCCAGCCGGGAAGAGGACAGGGCAAGCTACGAGCAGTACTTC.

The chain is built from TRBV20-1 and TRBJ2-5; 11 bases match TRBD2. This CDR3 region has 14 residues. CDR1 and CDR2 from the germline V gene are DFQATT and SNEGSKA (reference sequence). The ends lost 2 bases at V and 5 bases at J; junction bases unmatched: 4. The DNA for the CDR3 is TGCAGTGCTAGACTAGCGGGGGGTATGGAGACCCAGTACTTC. This codes for CSARLAGGMETQYF.

This clonotype was detected only a few times. V is TRBV6-5 and J is TRBJ2-2; possible D gene TRBD1, 6 bases. This CDR3 contains 12 residues. V was trimmed by 6 bases and J by 6 bases, leaving 8 bases between them. Germline lookup yields CDR1 MNHEY and CDR2 SVGAGI. The CDR3 is CASRQGSGELFF. The DNA of the CDR3 is TGTGCCAGCAGACAGGGTTCCGGGGAGCTGTTTTTT.

Of note for this clonotype: This could be a read error, since a much larger clone is one nucleotide away. The V gene is TRBV7-9, the J gene TRBJ2-5; 8 positions match TRBD1. There are 13 residues in the CDR3. Germline CDR1 SEHNR, CDR2 FQNEAQ (reference sequence). V trimming: 8 bases; J trimming: 2 bases; junction bases outside the gene matches: 4. CDR3 sequence (DNA): TGTGCCAGCGGACAGGGACAGCAAGAGACCCAGTACTTC. It codes for CASGQGQQETQYF.

Regarding this clonotype: A much larger clone lies a single base off, so this may be a read error. The V and J genes are TRBV6-5 and TRBJ1-4; 8 bases line up with TRBD1. The ends lost 5 bases at V and 3 bases at J; junction bases unmatched: 2. This CDR3 spans 14 amino acids. The germline gives CDR1 MNHEY, CDR2 SVGAGI. CDR3 in DNA: TGTGCCAGCAGTCGGGGACAGGCTAATGAAAAACTGTTTTTT. Encoded protein: CASSRGQANEKLFF.

Of note for this clonotype: The junction differs from germline at one of its ends, possibly a read error. This chain links TRBV2 with TRBJ1-1; 7 bases fit TRBD1. The CDR3 spans 14 residues. Germline V lookup: CDR1 SNHLY, CDR2 FYNNEI. The chain's CDR3 is CGSSLGTEGTEAFF. Written as DNA, the CDR3 is TGTGGCAGCAGTCTTGGGACAGAGGGGACTGAAGCTTTCTTT.

The gene calls are TRBV12-3 or TRBV12-4 and TRBJ2-5, with D perhaps TRBD1 or TRBD2 (5 bases each). V was cut by 8 bases and J by 5 bases, with 15 bases left in between. This CDR3 has 13 residues. The CDR3 region has the DNA TGTGCCAGCCTCGAAAATTGGGGGGAGACCCAGTACTTC. This translates into CASLENWGETQYF.

The chain recombines TRBV13 with TRBJ1-5; a possible D gene is TRBD1 (6 bases). Germline values: CDR1 PRHDT, CDR2 FYEKMQ (reference sequence). V was pared by 5 bases and J by 0 bases, with 14 bases between. This CDR3 contains 16 residues. CDR3 nucleotides: TGTGCCAGCAGCCCGCGGAGGGGGGATAGCAATCAGCCCCAGCATTTT. As protein: CASSPRRGDSNQPQHF.

The V gene is TRBV29-1, the J gene TRBJ2-7, with D possibly TRBD1 on 5 matching bases. V was shortened by 6 bases and J by 2 bases, with 14 bases between the two germline ends. Germline CDR1 and CDR2: SQVTM and ANQGSEA. The CDR3 is made up of 13 amino acids. The CDR3 spells CSVRDSLAYEQYF. In DNA form, the CDR3 reads TGCAGCGTACGTGACAGCCTAGCCTACGAGCAGTACTTC.

This chain uses TRBV28 with TRBJ2-5, with D hard to call. The J call may be in error: the DNA end matches TRBJ2-7 better. The germline CDR1 and CDR2 sequences are MDHEN and SYDVKM. This CDR3 contains 16 residues. The CDR3 protein is CASSFSFVSKAYEQYF. In DNA, the CDR3 is TGTGCCAGCAGTTTCTCCTTTGTGTCCAAAGCCTACGAGCAGTACTTC.

At least ten counts were recorded for this clonotype. The gene calls are TRBV18 and TRBJ2-5, with 7 bases aligning to TRBD2. The J call may be mistaken, given a closer DNA end match to TRBJ2-1. The CDR3 is 14 amino acids. Germline CDR1 and CDR2: KGHSH and LQKENI. The CDR3 DNA reads as TGTGCCAGCTCGCCCGGGACTACTCACAATGAGCAGTTCTTC. Its protein is CASSPGTTHNEQFF.

The chain recombines TRBV30 with TRBJ1-2, with 9 bases fitting TRBD1. In germline, CDR1 is GTSNPN, CDR2 SVGIG (reference sequence). Trimming removed 2 bases from V and 4 bases from J; junction bases left unmatched: 8. The CDR3 spans 15 residues. This chain's CDR3 is CAWSRTGGEGYGYTF. The CDR3 DNA follows: TGTGCCTGGAGTCGTACAGGGGGCGAAGGCTATGGCTACACCTTC.

The CDR3, as DNA: TGTGCTAGTGGTTTGTGGGATGAGCAGTTCTTC. Amino acid sequence: CASGLWDEQFF. This chain connects TRBV12-5 to TRBJ2-5, with unresolved D. Judging by the DNA end, TRBJ2-1 fits better; the J call may be wrong. The CDR3 contains 11 residues. CDR1 is LGHNT, CDR2 FRNRAP, per germline.

The rearrangement uses TRBV28 and TRBJ1-1; tentatively, D is TRBD1 (6 bases). The CDR3 length is 11 residues. In germline, CDR1 is MDHEN, CDR2 SYDVKM. V lost 2 bases and J lost 13, with 11 bases in between. CDR3 sequence: CASSLGGGGFF. Here the CDR3 DNA reads TGTGCCAGCAGTTTAGGAGGGGGAGGTTTCTTT.

J is TRBJ2-7 and V is TRBV6-1; 9 nucleotides line up with TRBD1. Germline V CDR1 and CDR2: MNHNS, SASEGT. Trimming cost V 3 bases and J 3 bases; bases outside gene matches: 3. CDR3 length equals 14 residues. The CDR3 sequence is CASSDGTGLYEQYF. CDR3 sequence (DNA): TGTGCCAGCAGTGATGGGACAGGGCTCTACGAGCAGTACTTC.

This clonotype was detected a few times. CDR3 loop: CAWGVLGGHQPQHF. The CDR3 DNA reads TGTGCCTGGGGCGTTTTAGGAGGGCATCAGCCCCAGCATTTT. The chain is built from TRBV30 and TRBJ1-5; no firm D call. The CDR3 runs 14 residues. Trimming took off 5 bases at V and 5 bases at J, with 16 bases between the two ends. Germline V lookup: CDR1 GTSNPN, CDR2 SVGIG (reference sequence).

This sequence joins TRBV4-1 and TRBJ2-4; TRBD1 matches at 12 bases. The CDR3 extends over 15 amino acids. Losses at the gene ends were 4 bases for V and 6 bases for J; bases not matched to a gene: 4. Germline V gives CDR1 MGHRA, CDR2 YSYEKL. CDR3 DNA sequence: TGCGCCAGCAGCCCGGGACAGGGGGCGGTAAACATTCAGTACTTC. Residues: CASSPGQGAVNIQYF.

The chain joins TRBV12-3 or TRBV12-4 to TRBJ1-1, with 8 bases lining up with TRBD1. Trimming removed 5 bases from V and 0 bases from J; junction bases left unmatched: 8. The CDR3 has 16 amino acids. For the CDR3, the DNA is TGTGCCAGCAGTGGACAGGGTAAAGGGTTGAACACTGAAGCTTTCTTT. Amino acid sequence: CASSGQGKGLNTEAFF.

This chain links TRBV3-1 with TRBJ2-7, with 9 bases identical to TRBD2. CDR1 and CDR2 (germline): LGHDT, YNNKEL (reference sequence). Trimming cost V 3 bases and J 4 bases; bases outside gene matches: 4. The CDR3 is 14 amino acids. CDR3 amino acids: CASSHATSGYEQYF. CDR3 sequence (DNA): TGTGCCAGCAGCCATGCGACTAGCGGATACGAGCAGTACTTC.

This clonotype was observed a handful of times. Mismatch with germline at one junction end may stem from a read error. This chain links TRBV6-5 with TRBJ2-7; possible D gene TRBD2, 5 bases. The V gene's germline CDR1 is MNHEY and CDR2 SVGAGI. This CDR3 region has 8 residues. This chain's CDR3 is CASTQGGF. The CDR3 coding sequence is TGTGCCAGCACCCAAGGAGGATTC.

CDR3 nucleotides: TGTGCCAGCAGCTTAAGTCTGGGGGATGGCTACACCTTC. Amino acids: CASSLSLGDGYTF. The rearrangement links TRBV7-3 to TRBJ1-2; perhaps TRBD1 as D (5 bases). V was trimmed by 1 base and J by 6 bases, leaving 9 bases between them. The CDR3 consists of 13 residues. The germline CDR1 and CDR2 sequences are SGHTA and FQGTGA.

This clonotype has a single count. The J gene is TRBJ2-7, the V gene TRBV20-1; D call uncertain. The CDR3 runs to 13 residues. Germline V gene data show CDR1 as DFQATT and CDR2 as SNEGSKA (reference sequence). Trimming shortened V by 0 bases and J by 1 base, and 7 bases separated the two germline ends. For the CDR3, the DNA is TGCAGTGCTAGAGAATCTAGTTCCTACGAGCAGTACTTC. Amino acid sequence: CSARESSSYEQYF.

This chain joins TRBV7-9 and TRBJ1-4; 9 nucleotides align to TRBD1. CDR3 size: 13 residues. Germline V gene sequence: CDR1 SEHNR, CDR2 FQNEAQ (reference sequence). The junction had 9 bases not matched to a gene; V was cut back by 9 bases and J by 10 bases. The DNA for the CDR3 is TGTGCCAGTAGCGAACAGGGGGCGGGAAAACTGTTTTTT. As protein: CASSEQGAGKLFF.

This sequence joins TRBV20-1 and TRBJ2-3, with TRBD1 identical over 8 bases. Germline CDR1 is DFQATT and CDR2 is SNEGSKA (reference sequence). The CDR3 consists of 15 residues. V shed 0 bases, J shed 0 bases, and the junction held 2 bases outside the gene matches. This CDR3 is CSAREDRVSTDTQYF. Written as DNA, the CDR3 is TGCAGTGCTAGAGAGGACAGGGTTAGCACAGATACGCAGTATTTT.

In the case of this clonotype: Germline and junction disagree at one end, which may indicate a read error. The V gene is TRBV6-2 or TRBV6-3, the J gene TRBJ1-4; D perhaps matches TRBD1 (5 bases). This CDR3 region has 17 residues. The germline V gene has CDR1 MNHEY and CDR2 SVGEGT. The chain's CDR3 is CASSYSIDGGGHEKLFF. DNA for the CDR3: TGTGCCAGCAGTTACTCGATCGACGGAGGCGGACACGAAAAACTGTTTTTC.

This clonotype turned up a few times. The V and J genes are TRBV27 and TRBJ2-5, with D maybe TRBD2 (6 bases). Near its end, the DNA agrees better with TRBJ2-7, so the J call may be wrong. This CDR3 is built from 14 residues. Germline CDR1 is MNHEY and CDR2 is SMNVEV (reference sequence). The CDR3 coding sequence is TGTGCCAGCAGCCCGACTGGCGGGGTCTACGAGCAGTACTTC. This sequence encodes CASSPTGGVYEQYF.

The rearrangement uses TRBV12-3 or TRBV12-4 and TRBJ2-2; a possible D gene is TRBD2 (5 bases). The CDR3 covers 13 residues. The V end was cut by 7 bases, the J end by 5 bases, with 11 bases between. The CDR3 coding sequence is TGTGCCAGCATCCTCGGGGTTACCGGGGAGCTGTTTTTT. It specifies CASILGVTGELFF.

A single count supports this clonotype. This chain uses TRBV11-2 with TRBJ2-3; D is possibly TRBD1 (6 bases). The CDR3 spans 14 residues. V was shortened by 5 bases and J by 3 bases, with 12 bases between the two germline ends. In germline, CDR1 is SGHAT, CDR2 FQNNGV. CDR3 sequence (DNA): TGTGCCAGCAGCCTGGGACATCGTACAGATACGCAGTATTTT. It encodes CASSLGHRTDTQYF. The full variable domain, completed using reference TRBV11-2 and TRBJ2-3, is EAGVAQSPRYKIIEKRQSVAFWCNPISGHATLYWYQQILGQGPKLLIQFQNNGVVDDSQLPKDRFSAERLKGVDSTLKIQPAKLEDSAVYLCASSLGHRTDTQYFGPGTRLTVL.

Only a few counts were recorded for this clonotype. This rearrangement joins TRBV20-1 to TRBJ2-7; 9 bases agree with TRBD1. V trimming: 0 bases; J trimming: 5 bases; junction bases outside the gene matches: 5. The CDR3 extends over 14 amino acids. Germline V gene data show CDR1 as DFQATT and CDR2 as SNEGSKA (reference sequence). CDR3 sequence reads: CSAREGDRAHEQYF. The CDR3 region has the DNA TGCAGTGCTAGAGAAGGGGACAGGGCCCACGAGCAGTACTTC.

The chain is built from TRBV6-1 and TRBJ1-2; D is uncertain. V was shortened by 7 bases and J by 5 bases, with 17 bases between the two germline ends. This CDR3 is 14 amino acids long. Germline CDR1 reads MNHNS; CDR2 reads SASEGT. Written as DNA, the CDR3 is TGTGCCAGCAATTTAAGAGGCAGCTCTTATGGCTACACCTTC. Its translation is CASNLRGSSYGYTF.